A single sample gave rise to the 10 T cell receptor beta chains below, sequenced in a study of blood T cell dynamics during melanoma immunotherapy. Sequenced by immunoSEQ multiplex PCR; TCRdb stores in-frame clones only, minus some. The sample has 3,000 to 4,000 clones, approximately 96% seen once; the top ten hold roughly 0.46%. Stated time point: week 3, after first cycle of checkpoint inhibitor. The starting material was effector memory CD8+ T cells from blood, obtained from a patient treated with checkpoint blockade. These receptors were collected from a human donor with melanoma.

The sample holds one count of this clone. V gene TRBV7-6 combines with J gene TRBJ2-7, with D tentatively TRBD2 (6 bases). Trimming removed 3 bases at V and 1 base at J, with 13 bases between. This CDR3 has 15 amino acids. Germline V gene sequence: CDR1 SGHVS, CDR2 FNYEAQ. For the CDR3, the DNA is TGTGCCAGCAGCTTGGGCGGGGATCAATCCTACGAGCAGTACTTC. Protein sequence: CASSLGGDQSYEQYF.

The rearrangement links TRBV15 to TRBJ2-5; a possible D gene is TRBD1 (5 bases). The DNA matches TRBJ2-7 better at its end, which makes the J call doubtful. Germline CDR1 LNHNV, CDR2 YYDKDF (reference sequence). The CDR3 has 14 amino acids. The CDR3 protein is CATSSGQGINEQYF. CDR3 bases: TGTGCCACCAGCAGTGGGCAGGGTATCAACGAGCAGTACTTC.

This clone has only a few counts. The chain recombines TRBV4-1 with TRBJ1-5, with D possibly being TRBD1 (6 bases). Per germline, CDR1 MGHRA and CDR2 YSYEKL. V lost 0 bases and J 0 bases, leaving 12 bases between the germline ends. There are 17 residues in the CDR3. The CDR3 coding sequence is TGCGCCAGCAGCCAAGACGGACAGTTCTATAGCAATCAGCCCCAGCATTTT. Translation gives CASSQDGQFYSNQPQHF.

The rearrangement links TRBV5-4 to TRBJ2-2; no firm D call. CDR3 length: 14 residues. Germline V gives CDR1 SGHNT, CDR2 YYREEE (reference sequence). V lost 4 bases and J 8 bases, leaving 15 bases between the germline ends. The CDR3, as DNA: TGTGCCAGCAGCCCCACCGTTCTCGGGGGGGAGCTGTTTTTT. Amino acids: CASSPTVLGGELFF. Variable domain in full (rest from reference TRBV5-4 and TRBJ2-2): ETGVTQSPTHLIKTRGQQVTLRCSSQSGHNTVSWYQQALGQGPQFIFQYYREEENGRGNFPPRFSGLQFPNYSSELNVNALELDDSALYLCASSPTVLGGELFFGEGSRLTVL.

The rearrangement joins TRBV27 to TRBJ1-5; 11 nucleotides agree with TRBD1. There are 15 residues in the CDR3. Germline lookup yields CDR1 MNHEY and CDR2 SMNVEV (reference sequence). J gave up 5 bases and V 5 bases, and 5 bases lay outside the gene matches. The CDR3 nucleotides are TGTGCCAGCAGTGTCGGGACAGGGGGTTATCAGCCCCAGCATTTT. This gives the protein CASSVGTGGYQPQHF.

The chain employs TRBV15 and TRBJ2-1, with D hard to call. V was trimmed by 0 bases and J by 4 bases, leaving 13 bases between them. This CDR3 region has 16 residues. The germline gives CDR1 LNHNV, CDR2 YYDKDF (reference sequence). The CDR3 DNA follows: TGTGCCACCAGCAGAGAGGCAAGAATCCCGTACAATGAGCAGTTCTTC. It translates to CATSREARIPYNEQFF. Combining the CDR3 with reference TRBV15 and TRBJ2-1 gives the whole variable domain DAMVIQNPRYQVTQFGKPVTLSCSQTLNHNVMYWYQQKSSQAPKLLFHYYDKDFNNEADTPDNFQSRRPNTSFCFLDIRSPGLGDTAMYLCATSREARIPYNEQFFGPGTRLTVL.

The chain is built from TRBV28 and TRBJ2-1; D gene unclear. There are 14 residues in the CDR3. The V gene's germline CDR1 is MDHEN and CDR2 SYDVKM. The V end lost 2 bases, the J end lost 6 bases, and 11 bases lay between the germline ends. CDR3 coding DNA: TGTGCCAGCAGTTTACTGGGTCCAGGCAATGAGCAGTTCTTC. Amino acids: CASSLLGPGNEQFF.

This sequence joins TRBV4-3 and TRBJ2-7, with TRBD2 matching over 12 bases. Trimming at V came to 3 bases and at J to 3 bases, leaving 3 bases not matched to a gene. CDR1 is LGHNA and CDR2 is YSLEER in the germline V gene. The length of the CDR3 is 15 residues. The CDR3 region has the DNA TGCGCCAGCAGCCAGGAACTAGCGGGAGGCTACGAGCAGTACTTC. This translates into CASSQELAGGYEQYF.

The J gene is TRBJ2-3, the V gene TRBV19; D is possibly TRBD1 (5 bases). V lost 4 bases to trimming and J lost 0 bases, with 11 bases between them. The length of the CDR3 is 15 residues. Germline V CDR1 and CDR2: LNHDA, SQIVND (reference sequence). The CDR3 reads CASSNDSTSTDTQYF. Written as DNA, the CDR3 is TGTGCCAGTAGTAATGACAGCACTAGCACAGATACGCAGTATTTT.

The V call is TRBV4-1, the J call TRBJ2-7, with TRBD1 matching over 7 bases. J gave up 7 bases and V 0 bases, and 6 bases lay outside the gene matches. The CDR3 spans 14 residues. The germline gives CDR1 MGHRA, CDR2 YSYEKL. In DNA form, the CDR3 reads TGCGCCAGCAGCCAAGAAGGGACAGTCTGGGAGCAGTACTTC. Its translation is CASSQEGTVWEQYF.